This TCR beta chain was found in a study of cytomegalovirus exposure and HLA in healthy donors. The germline CDR1 and CDR2 sequences are LNHDA and SQIVND (reference sequence). The CDR3 extends over 16 amino acids. V was pared by 7 bases and J by 5 bases, with 21 bases between. PCR was performed using 60 Vbeta and 13 Jbeta primers. The table came from immunoSEQ multiplex PCR; TCRdb's copy has only in-frame clones and leaves some out. Its table records approximately 52,000 clones. General study points: In vitro assays verified that three CMV-associated chains recognized CMV antigens specifically. Serostatus for CMV was the only available immune exposure information. In a later analysis, TCR beta V- and J-gene trimming was associated with a missense DCLRE1C variant. Looking again later, the authors saw that most CMV-associated TCR beta chains seemed HLA-restricted.

Concerning this clone: Antigen: not known.

The receptor comes from a man aged 50-59 years in good health and CMV-seropositive. Sequences were obtained from PBMCs. The chain recombines TRBV19 with TRBJ2-1; tentatively, D is TRBD1 (5 bases). The DNA of the CDR3 is TGTGCCAGTACCTGGGGCTCGGGTAATTTACACAATGAGCAGTTCTTC. As protein: CASTWGSGNLHNEQFF.